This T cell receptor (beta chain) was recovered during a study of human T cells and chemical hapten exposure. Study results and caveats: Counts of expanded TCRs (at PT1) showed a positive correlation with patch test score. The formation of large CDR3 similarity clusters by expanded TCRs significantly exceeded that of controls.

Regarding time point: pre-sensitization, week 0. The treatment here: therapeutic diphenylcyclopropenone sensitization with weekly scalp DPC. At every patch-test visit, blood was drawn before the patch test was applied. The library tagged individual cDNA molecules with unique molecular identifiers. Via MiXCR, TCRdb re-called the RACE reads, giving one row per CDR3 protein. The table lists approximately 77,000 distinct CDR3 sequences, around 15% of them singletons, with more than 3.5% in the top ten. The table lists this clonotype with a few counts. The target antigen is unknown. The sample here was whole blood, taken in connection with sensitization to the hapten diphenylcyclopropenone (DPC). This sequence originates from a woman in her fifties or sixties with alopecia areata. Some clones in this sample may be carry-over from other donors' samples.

DNA of the CDR3: TGCAGTGCTAGCCCTCAGGGCAATGTGAACACTGAAGCTTTCTTT. This gives the protein CSASPQGNVNTEAFF. The chain has TRBV20-1 and TRBJ1-1; TRBD1 is a possible D gene (5 bases). The CDR3 spans 15 residues. Trimming took off 3 bases at V and 0 bases at J, with 14 bases between the two ends. The V gene's germline CDR1 is DFQATT and CDR2 SNEGSKA (reference sequence).